These 13 T cell receptor beta chains share one sample of origin, sequenced in a study of T cells in Graves' hyperthyroidism and ophthalmopathy. There were TCR beta CDR3 regions amplified from RNA transcripts. First-round RT-PCR with HTBI primers amplified the TCR CDR3 region. TCRdb fed the multiplex PCR reads into MiXCR, producing one record per CDR3 protein. The data show fewer than 800,000 distinct CDR3 sequences, less than 20% seen once. Sequencing used blood. The receptors derive from a man aged 18 to 30 with Graves' hyperthyroidism.

V gene TRBV7-2 combines with J gene TRBJ2-7, with D hard to call. Germline values: CDR1 SGHTA, CDR2 FQGNSA. The V end lost 5 bases, the J end lost 0 bases, and 11 bases lay between the germline ends. CDR3 length: 14 amino acids. As DNA, the CDR3 is TGTGCCAGCAGCAACTACTTAAACTCCTACGAGCAGTACTTC. Translation: CASSNYLNSYEQYF.

This clonotype was detected many times. This chain links TRBV27 with TRBJ2-7; D uncertain. The CDR3 has 13 amino acids. Trimming took 3 bases from V and 5 from J, leaving 11 bases between them. The germline gives CDR1 MNHEY, CDR2 SMNVEV (reference sequence). This chain's CDR3 is CASSFSGPHEQYF. The CDR3 nucleotides read TGTGCCAGCAGTTTCTCTGGTCCTCACGAGCAGTACTTC.

This clonotype was counted at least ten times. V gene TRBV7-2 combines with J gene TRBJ2-3; D is possibly TRBD2 (7 bases). The CDR3 sequence is 18 residues long. Germline lookup yields CDR1 SGHTA and CDR2 FQGNSA. The V gene lost 2 bases and the J gene lost 0 bases, with 18 bases spanning the gap. Here the CDR3 reads CASSLWGAGGTSTDTQYF. The CDR3, as DNA: TGTGCCAGCAGCTTATGGGGGGCCGGGGGGACTAGCACAGATACGCAGTATTTT.

In its sample, this clonotype was seen many times. The chain employs TRBV3-1 and TRBJ2-1; D remains unclear. V was trimmed by 1 base and J by 4 bases, leaving 8 bases between them. CDR1 is LGHDT and CDR2 is YNNKEL in the germline V gene (reference sequence). The CDR3 covers 14 residues. CDR3 region: CASSQAPLYNEQFF. The CDR3, as DNA: TGTGCCAGCAGCCAAGCCCCACTTTACAATGAGCAGTTCTTC.

There are a few counts of this clonotype. The chain carries TRBV7-9 and TRBJ1-1; D not certain. Germline-derived CDR1 and CDR2 are SEHNR and FQNEAQ (reference sequence). The CDR3 runs to 13 residues. V lost 6 bases and J lost 5, with 13 bases in between. CDR3 sequence reads: CASRGRVGTEAFF. The CDR3 DNA sequence: TGTGCCAGCAGGGGAAGGGTTGGGACTGAAGCTTTCTTT.

The CDR3 DNA sequence: TGTGCCAGCAGTTACGGAGTAGCCACCTCAGAGACCCAGTACTTC. Protein sequence: CASSYGVATSETQYF. The V call is TRBV6-2 or TRBV6-3, the J call TRBJ2-5; D uncertain. Germline loops: CDR1 MNHEY, CDR2 SVGEGT. The CDR3 spans 15 residues. V lost 2 bases and J 4 bases, leaving 14 bases between the germline ends.

The V gene is TRBV3-1, the J gene TRBJ2-7, with D hard to call. Germline V gives CDR1 LGHDT, CDR2 YNNKEL (reference sequence). The CDR3 consists of 16 residues. The germline V and J ends were trimmed by 0 bases and 3 bases, with 15 bases remaining between them. Here the CDR3 DNA reads TGTGCCAGCAGCCAAGAGTCGGCTAGTTCTCTCTACGAGCAGTACTTC. Residues: CASSQESASSLYEQYF.

The chain combines TRBV19 with TRBJ2-1; D gene uncertain. In germline, CDR1 is LNHDA, CDR2 SQIVND (reference sequence). Trimming removed 7 bases at V and 2 bases at J, with 12 bases between. This CDR3 is 14 amino acids long. The CDR3 is CASTSGFPYNEQFF. CDR3 in DNA: TGTGCCAGTACCTCAGGATTTCCCTACAATGAGCAGTTCTTC.

The sample holds many counts of this clonotype. This chain joins TRBV7-3 and TRBJ2-7; TRBD2 might be the D (6 bases). The germline gives CDR1 SGHTA, CDR2 FQGTGA. This CDR3 has 15 amino acids. V gave up 5 bases and J gave up 2 bases, with 16 bases separating them. CDR3 region: CASSPRGTSAYEQYF. CDR3 sequence (DNA): TGTGCCAGCAGCCCGAGAGGGACTTCCGCCTACGAGCAGTACTTC.

CDR3 protein: CSARDPGQGAYEQYF. CDR3 coding DNA: TGCAGTGCTAGAGATCCGGGGCAGGGCGCCTACGAGCAGTACTTC. V gene TRBV20-1 combines with J gene TRBJ2-7; possibly TRBD1 or TRBD2 for D (5 bases each). CDR3 length: 15 amino acids. The V gene's germline CDR1 is DFQATT and CDR2 SNEGSKA (reference sequence). Trimming removed 0 bases from V and 2 bases from J, with 14 bases in between.

This clonotype appeared once. The J gene is TRBJ2-1, the V gene TRBV19; unclear D gene. V was pared by 4 bases and J by 3 bases, with 13 bases between. The CDR3 has 15 amino acids. Germline CDR1 reads LNHDA; CDR2 reads SQIVND (reference sequence). The CDR3 sequence is CASSTTLFRYNEQFF. The DNA of the CDR3 is TGTGCCAGTAGTACGACTCTTTTCCGCTACAATGAGCAGTTCTTC.

This clonotype was picked up many times. V usage is TRBV12-3 or TRBV12-4 and J usage is TRBJ1-4; 8 bases map to TRBD1. Trimming removed 5 bases from V and 7 bases from J; junction bases left unmatched: 12. The CDR3 length is 16 residues. CDR3 sequence (DNA): TGTGCCAGCAGTGCGTGGACAGGGAATACGGGTGAAAAACTGTTTTTT. It yields the protein CASSAWTGNTGEKLFF.

This clonotype was counted between two and nine times. The chain uses TRBV6-1 and TRBJ2-3, with D unresolved. This CDR3 comprises 13 residues. Germline loops: CDR1 MNHNS, CDR2 SASEGT. V gave up 1 base and J gave up 9 bases, with 11 bases separating them. In DNA, the CDR3 is TGTGCCAGCAGTGAAGATCCTCTTGGGACGCAGTATTTT. Translation gives CASSEDPLGTQYF.